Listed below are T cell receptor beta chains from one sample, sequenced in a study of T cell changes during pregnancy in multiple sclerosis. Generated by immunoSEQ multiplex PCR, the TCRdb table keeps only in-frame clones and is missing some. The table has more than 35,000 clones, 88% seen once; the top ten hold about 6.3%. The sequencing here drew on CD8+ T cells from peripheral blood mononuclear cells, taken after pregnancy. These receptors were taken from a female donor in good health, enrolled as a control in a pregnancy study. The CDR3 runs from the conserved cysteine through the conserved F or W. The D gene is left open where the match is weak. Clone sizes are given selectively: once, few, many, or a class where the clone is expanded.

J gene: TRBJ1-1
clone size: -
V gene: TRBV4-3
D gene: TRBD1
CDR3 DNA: TGCGCCAGCAGCCTGACAGGGGACTGGGACACTGAAGCTTTCTTT
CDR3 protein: CASSLTGDWDTEAFF

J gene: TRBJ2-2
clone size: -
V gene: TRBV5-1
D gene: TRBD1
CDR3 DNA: TGCGCCAGCAGCTTAAGAGGACAGGGGGGAAACACCGGGGAGCTGTTTTTT
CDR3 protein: CASSLRGQGGNTGELFF

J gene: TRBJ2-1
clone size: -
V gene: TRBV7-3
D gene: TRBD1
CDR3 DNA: TGTGCCAGCAGCTTCAGACAGGGTGCCTACAATGAGCAGTTCTTC
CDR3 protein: CASSFRQGAYNEQFF

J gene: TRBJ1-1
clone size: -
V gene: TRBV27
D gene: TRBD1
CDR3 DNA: TGTGCCAGCAGCGCAAGACAGGGGTTGAACACTGAAGCTTTCTTT
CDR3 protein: CASSARQGLNTEAFF

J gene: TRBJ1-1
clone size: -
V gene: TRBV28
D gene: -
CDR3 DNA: TGTGCCAGCAGTTATCAGGAGGGAGGGACTGAAGCTTTCTTT
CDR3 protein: CASSYQEGGTEAFF

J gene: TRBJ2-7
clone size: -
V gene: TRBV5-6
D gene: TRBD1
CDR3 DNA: TGTGCCAGCAGCGCGCACAGGGGCGGCTCCTACGAGCAGTACTTC
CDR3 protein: CASSAHRGGSYEQYF

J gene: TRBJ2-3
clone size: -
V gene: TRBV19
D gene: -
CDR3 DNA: TGTGCCAGTAGATATTTGGGGTCCCAGGGTTTGGACACAGATACGCAGTATTTT
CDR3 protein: CASRYLGSQGLDTDTQYF

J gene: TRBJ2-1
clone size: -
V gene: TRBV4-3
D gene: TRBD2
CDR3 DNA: TGCGCCAGCAGCCGCGACCGGGGGGGCAGCAATGAGCAGTTCTTC
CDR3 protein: CASSRDRGGSNEQFF

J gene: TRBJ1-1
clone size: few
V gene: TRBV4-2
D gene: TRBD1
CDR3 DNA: TGTGCCAGCAGCCAAGATGGGACAGGGGCTTTT
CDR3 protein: CASSQDGTGAF

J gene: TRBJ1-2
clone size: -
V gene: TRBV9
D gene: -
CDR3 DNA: TGTGCCAGCAGCGTAGACCTCACAGGTTTCGGCTACACCTTC
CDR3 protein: CASSVDLTGFGYTF

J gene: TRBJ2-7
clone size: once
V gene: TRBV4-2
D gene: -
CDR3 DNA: TGTGCCAGCAGCCAAGACAGGGATAGCTCCTACGAGCAGTACTTC
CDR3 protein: CASSQDRDSSYEQYF